This T cell receptor beta chain derives from a study of regulatory T cells in long-lasting Graves disease. Study details: Antithyroid drug use was under 3 months in newly diagnosed Graves' patients. Study-wide results and limits: What was studied was peripheral blood only, and not thyroid tissue.

This clonotype occurred many times. Antigen: not known. Building the TCR beta libraries relied on iRepertoire HTBI primers, and CDR3 regions underwent Arm-PCR. One entry per CDR3 protein, called by TCRdb with MiXCR from the multiplex PCR reads. The data contain more than 450,000 distinct CDR3 sequences, 9.5% to 15% of them seen just once; the ten biggest clones take up around 10%. The time point is: newly diagnosed GD, antithyroid drugs for less than 3 months. Scientists built the TCR library using RNA that was extracted from PBMCs. This CDR3 spans 18 amino acids. CDR1 and CDR2 from the germline V gene are MNHNS and SASEGT. With V trimmed by 8 bases and J by 6 bases, 20 bases remained unmatched. Another study also made use of these data, one on T cells in Graves' hyperthyroidism and ophthalmopathy.

The J gene is TRBJ1-4, the V gene TRBV6-1, with 8 bases fitting TRBD1. This sample comprised peripheral blood mononuclear cells (PBMCs), obtained at new diagnosis, from a patient treated with antithyroid drugs. The TCR comes from a woman aged 30 to 39 with Graves disease. In DNA, the CDR3 is TGTGCCAGCTTCCTAGGACCTAGACCGGGACAGGCGGATGAAAAACTGTTTTTT. Protein: CASFLGPRPGQADEKLFF.